This TCR beta chain was sequenced during a study of identical twins. TCRdb re-called the 5' RACE reads through MiXCR, storing one row per CDR3 protein. The top ten clones hold 4% to 5.5% of a sample with under 800,000 distinct CDR3 sequences, over 20% of them seen once. CDR3 length equals 13 residues. Germline V gene lookup returns CDR1 SEHNR and CDR2 FQNEAQ (reference sequence). Study-wide results and caveats: Abundant cord blood beta clonotypes carried fewer insertions; memory repertoires showed none.

This clonotype was seen repeatedly, ten times or more. What it binds is unknown. Relative to the germline gene, one junction end is altered; a read error may explain this. These records were also assigned to another study, of T cells expressing NK-cell markers. As that study records: The study found dominant NKG2C+ clonotypes at about 1.0-7.5% of CD8+ T cells in about 6 donors. Questions lingered over whether expanded NKG2C+ T cell clones were HCMV-specific.

The chain carries TRBV7-9 and TRBJ2-1; TRBD2 matches 7 bases. This clonotype was sampled from a woman aged 18-30 years in good health. Sequencing was done on a sample of PBMCs. CDR3 nucleotide sequence: TGTGCCAGCAGCTTAACAATCCGGGACTACCCGTACTTC. This sequence encodes CASSLTIRDYPYF.